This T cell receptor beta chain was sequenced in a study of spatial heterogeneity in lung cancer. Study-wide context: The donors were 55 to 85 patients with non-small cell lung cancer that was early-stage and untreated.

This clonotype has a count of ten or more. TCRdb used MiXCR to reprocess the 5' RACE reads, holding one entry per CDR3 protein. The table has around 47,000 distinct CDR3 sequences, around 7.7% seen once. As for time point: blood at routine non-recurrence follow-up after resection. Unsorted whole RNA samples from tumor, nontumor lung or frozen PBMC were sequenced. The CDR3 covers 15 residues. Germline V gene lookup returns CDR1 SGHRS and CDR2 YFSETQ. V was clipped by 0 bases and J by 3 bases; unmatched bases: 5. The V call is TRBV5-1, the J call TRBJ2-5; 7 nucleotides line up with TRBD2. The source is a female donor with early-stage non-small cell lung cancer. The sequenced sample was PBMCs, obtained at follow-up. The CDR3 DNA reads TGCGCCAGCAGCTTGGCCTCTAGCGGAAAAGAGACCCAGTACTTC. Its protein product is CASSLASSGKETQYF.